This is a list of T cell receptor beta chains from one sample in a study of cytomegalovirus exposure and HLA in healthy donors. Clones were read by immunoSEQ multiplex PCR, and TCRdb kept only the in-frame ones, dropping some. Among over 200,000 clones listed, almost 80% were seen once. The source material was PBMCs. The source of these receptors is a male donor in good health and CMV-seronegative. Both conserved end residues are part of each CDR3. Fields, in order: D gene, clone size, J gene, V gene, CDR3 DNA, CDR3 protein. D genes are given only for firm matches. Size tells how often a clone was seen (once, few, many) or the class of an expanded clone, and some rows leave it out.

- | - | TRBJ1-2 | TRBV27 | TGTGCCAGCAGTTTATCTCGTACAGGCCAACGGTATGGCTACACCTTC | CASSLSRTGQRYGYTF
- | - | TRBJ2-3 | TRBV5-1 | TGCGCCAGCAGCTTGGAGGGGGAGCAGTATTTT | CASSLEGEQYF
TRBD1 | - | TRBJ2-3 | TRBV25-1 | TGTGCCAGCAGTGAAGACAGGGTCTCCACAGATACGCAGTATTTT | CASSEDRVSTDTQYF
TRBD1 | few | TRBJ1-1 | TRBV6-5 | TGTGCCAGCAGCCCCGGACAGGGGAACACTGAAGCTTTCTTT | CASSPGQGNTEAFF
TRBD1 | - | TRBJ1-2 | TRBV7-9 | TGTGCCAGCAGCTTCGGGACAGGGGAAGGCTACACCTTC | CASSFGTGEGYTF
- | - | TRBJ2-2 | TRBV5-1 | TGCGCCAGCAGCTTGGCGTCGGAGGACACCGGGGAGCTGTTTTTT | CASSLASEDTGELFF
TRBD1 | - | TRBJ1-5 | TRBV19 | TGTGCCAGTAGTGAGACAGGGTATAGCAATCAGCCCCAGCATTTT | CASSETGYSNQPQHF
- | - | TRBJ2-1 | TRBV11-2 | TGTGCCAGCAGCACCGTCGGAGGAAGTGGGCATGAGCAGTTCTTC | CASSTVGGSGHEQFF
- | - | TRBJ2-5 | TRBV5-1 | TGCGCCAGCAGCTGGAAGAGGGGGAAAGAGACCCAGTACTTC | CASSWKRGKETQYF
TRBD2 | - | TRBJ2-1 | TRBV7-6 | TGTGCCAGCAGCTTTTCCGGACTAGCGGGAGGCGGGGATGAGCAGTTCTTC | CASSFSGLAGGGDEQFF
- | few | TRBJ2-1 | TRBV7-2 | TGTGCCAGCAGCCCCAACTCGCGCTCCTACAATGAGCAGTTCTTC | CASSPNSRSYNEQFF
TRBD1 | - | TRBJ2-7 | TRBV28 | TGTGCCAGCAAACCGGGACAGGGGGGGGCCTACGAGCAGTACTTC | CASKPGQGGAYEQYF
- | - | TRBJ2-7 | TRBV7-9 | TGTGCCAGCAGCACACAGGGAGCGTGGTCCTACGAGCAGTACTTC | CASSTQGAWSYEQYF
TRBD1 | - | TRBJ1-3 | TRBV9 | TGTGCCAGCAGCGCACGGGACAGGAGCTCTGGAAACACCATATATTTT | CASSARDRSSGNTIYF
- | - | TRBJ1-5 | TRBV19 | TGTGCCACCCGACGGGGGGTAGGGTCGCCCCAGCATTTT | CATRRGVGSPQHF
TRBD2 | once | TRBJ2-5 | TRBV7-9 | TGTGCCAGCAGCCCTGGGACTAGCGTACAAGAGACCCAGTACTTC | CASSPGTSVQETQYF
- | once | TRBJ2-1 | TRBV5-1 | TGCGCCAGCAGCCCGGTAACAGGTAGCTCCTACAATGAGCAGTTCTTC | CASSPVTGSSYNEQFF
TRBD1 | - | TRBJ2-7 | TRBV27 | TGTGCCAGCAGTCTACTGACAGGGTCCCGCGAGCAGTACTTC | CASSLLTGSREQYF
TRBD2 | - | TRBJ2-7 | TRBV7-6 | TGTGCCAGCAGCTTGACTAGCGGGATTTCCTACGAGCAGTACTTC | CASSLTSGISYEQYF
- | once | TRBJ2-5 | TRBV18 | TGTGCCAGCTCACGCCAGACTAGTAGGGGAGAAGAGACCCAGTACTTC | CASSRQTSRGEETQYF
- | - | TRBJ1-1 | TRBV18 | TGTGCCAGCTCACCATTTATGAACACTGAAGCTTTCTTT | CASSPFMNTEAFF
TRBD1 | once | TRBJ1-2 | TRBV13 | TGTGCCAGCAGCCTGTGGGACAGGGGGGAAGGCTACACCTTC | CASSLWDRGEGYTF
- | - | TRBJ2-1 | TRBV28 | TGTGCCAGCTGGGGGGGGGCCATCTACAATGAGCAGTTCTTC | CASWGGAIYNEQFF
TRBD2 | - | TRBJ2-1 | TRBV15 | TGTGCCACCAGCAGAGATCTCGGGCGGGAGGGCCGAAATGAGCAGTTCTTC | CATSRDLGREGRNEQFF
TRBD1 | few | TRBJ1-4 | TRBV9 | TGTGCCAGCAGCCTGTCGGGACAGGGTACTGAAAAACTGTTTTTT | CASSLSGQGTEKLFF
TRBD1 | - | TRBJ1-1 | TRBV28 | TGTGCCAGCAGTTTCCGGGACAGGGGGCGTTTCAACACTGAAGCTTTCTTT | CASSFRDRGRFNTEAFF
- | - | TRBJ2-3 | TRBV7-3 | TGTGCCAGCAGCTCCCCCGCGACTAGTGGTACGCAGTATTTT | CASSSPATSGTQYF
TRBD1 | - | TRBJ2-2 | TRBV6-5 | TGTGCCGGCAGTCGACAGGGCCCCGACACCGGGGAGCTGTTTTTT | CAGSRQGPDTGELFF
TRBD1 | - | TRBJ2-7 | TRBV7-9 | TGTGCCAGCAGCCGAGGGACAGCGGAGTCCTACGAGCAGTACTTC | CASSRGTAESYEQYF
TRBD2 | - | TRBJ2-3 | TRBV6-5 | TGTGCCAGCAGTTACGGACTAGCGGAGGGGGATACGCAGTATTTT | CASSYGLAEGDTQYF
- | few | TRBJ2-7 | TRBV27 | TGTGCCAGCAGTTTAGAAGCGGGCCCCTTTTACGAGCAGTACTTC | CASSLEAGPFYEQYF
- | once | TRBJ2-7 | TRBV2 | TGTGCCAGCAGTAACAGGTTCTCCACGCAGTACTTC | CASSNRFSTQYF
TRBD1 | - | TRBJ2-5 | TRBV25-1 | TGTGCCAGCAGTGTCACAGGGGTGGAGACCCAGTACTTC | CASSVTGVETQYF
- | few | TRBJ2-7 | TRBV28 | TGTGCCAGCAGTTTATCCCCTTCTAGCGAGCAGTACTTC | CASSLSPSSEQYF
TRBD1 | - | TRBJ1-2 | TRBV27 | TGTGCCAGCAGTCAATCGACAGGGGGCCACTATGGCTACACCTTC | CASSQSTGGHYGYTF
TRBD2 | - | TRBJ2-7 | TRBV27 | TGTGCCAGCAGTTCCTTCACTAGCGGGAGGATCTACGAGCAGTACTTC | CASSSFTSGRIYEQYF
- | - | TRBJ2-1 | TRBV4-1 | TGCGCCAGCAGCCACTTAGACATTATCTCCTACAATGAGCAGTTCTTC | CASSHLDIISYNEQFF
- | once | TRBJ2-3 | TRBV28 | TGTGCCAGCAGTAGCGGATTGACCACAGATACGCAGTATTTT | CASSSGLTTDTQYF
TRBD1 | - | TRBJ1-5 | TRBV2 | TGTGCCAGCAGGCCACAGGGGGCGAGGAGCAATCAGCCCCAGCATTTT | CASRPQGARSNQPQHF
- | - | TRBJ2-3 | TRBV19 | TGTGCCAGCACCCTCACAGTGACAGATACGCAGTATTTT | CASTLTVTDTQYF
- | - | TRBJ2-2 | TRBV6-5 | TGTGCCAGCAGTCCTGGGAGGAACACCGGGGAGCTGTTTTTT | CASSPGRNTGELFF
- | - | TRBJ2-3 | TRBV18 | TGTGCCAGCTCACCAGAAGCGACTACCTTAAGAGATACGCAGTATTTT | CASSPEATTLRDTQYF
TRBD2 | - | TRBJ2-6 | TRBV27 | TGTGCCAGCAGTCCCCTGGCGGGAGGGGGTTTCTCTGGGGCCAACGTCCTGACTTTC | CASSPLAGGGFSGANVLTF
TRBD1 | few | TRBJ2-2 | TRBV6-6 | TGTGCCAGCAGAATCATACAGGGGGCTACCGGGGAGCTGTTTTTT | CASRIIQGATGELFF
TRBD2 | once | TRBJ2-6 | TRBV9 | TGTGCCAGCAGTCGTTTTGGGGGAGGGAGCTCTGGGGCCAACGTCCTGACTTTC | CASSRFGGGSSGANVLTF
TRBD1 | - | TRBJ2-3 | TRBV9 | TGTGCCAGCAGCCTGAGGGACAGGGCAACAGATACGCAGTATTTT | CASSLRDRATDTQYF
- | - | TRBJ2-7 | TRBV29-1 | TGCAGCGTTGCCGAGGGAGGGGGGAGCTCCTACGAGCAGTACTTC | CSVAEGGGSSYEQYF
TRBD2 | once | TRBJ2-7 | TRBV28 | TGTGCCAGCAGGTTCCGGGGGGCTATGACTAGCGGGCTTAGCTCCTACGAGCAGTACTTC | CASRFRGAMTSGLSSYEQYF
TRBD2 | once | TRBJ2-1 | TRBV18 | TGTGCCAGCTCGCAACAGGCTAGCGGCTACAATGAGCAGTTCTTC | CASSQQASGYNEQFF
- | - | TRBJ2-4 | TRBV28 | TGTGCCAGCAGTTCCATCATCGGGGGAGACATTCAGTACTTC | CASSSIIGGDIQYF
- | - | TRBJ2-1 | TRBV27 | TGTGCCAGCAGTTCCGGGTCCTCCTACAATGAGCAGTTCTTC | CASSSGSSYNEQFF
TRBD1 | few | TRBJ2-2 | TRBV7-3 | TGTGCCAGCAGCCTCAGCCGGACAGGGTCTGGCACCGGGGAGCTGTTTTTT | CASSLSRTGSGTGELFF
TRBD1 | - | TRBJ2-7 | TRBV15 | TGTGCCACCAGCAGGACAGGGTCTCTTTCCTACGAGCAGTACTTC | CATSRTGSLSYEQYF
- | - | TRBJ2-6 | TRBV27 | TGTGCCAGCAGGGGTACTTTGTCTGGGGCCAACGCCCTGACTTTC | CASRGTLSGANALTF